This T cell receptor beta chain was found in a study of regulatory T cells in long-lasting Graves disease. Study results and caveats: More public clonotypes were shared by persistent patients (around 2,800) than by new patients (roughly 1,000).

The CDR3 runs to 18 residues. V was pared by 5 bases and J by 1 base, with 13 bases of the junction left unmatched. The germline gives CDR1 SGHTA, CDR2 FQGTGA. Turning to this clonotype: Its antigen is unidentified.

Time point here: newly diagnosed GD, antithyroid drugs for less than 3 months. PBMCs were the source of the RNA used for TCR sequencing. The TCR beta library used iRepertoire HTBI primers with Arm-PCR amplification of CDR3. One entry per CDR3 protein results from TCRdb running MiXCR on the multiplex PCR reads. The data show approximately 560,000 distinct CDR3 sequences, 15% to 20% seen once. The data were also submitted as part of a second study, on T cells in Graves' hyperthyroidism and ophthalmopathy. That work contributes: Blood also showed most of the thyroid clonotypes that were expanded above 0.001. Separating ophthalmopathy from stable hyperthyroidism was achieved by a 13 V-J model.

The clonotype comes from a man younger than 30 with Graves disease. The specimen was peripheral blood mononuclear cells (PBMCs), collected at new diagnosis, from a patient treated with antithyroid drugs. This chain links TRBV7-3 with TRBJ2-2, with 7 bases lining up with TRBD2. Written as DNA, the CDR3 is TGTGCCAGCAGCCCGCGTGGCCTGGCGGGAGAGAACACCGGGGAGCTGTTTTTT. Its translation is CASSPRGLAGENTGELFF.